The clone carrying this T cell receptor (beta chain) was counted a few times. Antigen: not known. This record comes from a study of tumor-infiltrating lymphocytes in localized non-small cell lung cancer. About the research overall: Several tumor histologies, both smoking statuses, and some post-neoadjuvant chemotherapy samples were included.

The germline CDR1 and CDR2 sequences are DFQATT and SNEGSKA (reference sequence). The CDR3 spans 11 residues. Trimming pared 6 bases from V and 3 bases from J, leaving 9 bases between. Study findings and constraints: Tumor T-cell fraction was not associated with recurrence-free survival. No T-cell fraction difference was seen between IM1 and IM2 tumors.

Profiling relied on immunoSEQ multiplex PCR, and the TCRdb table lists in-frame clones only, not all of them. The sample holds fewer than 13,000 clones, around 68% seen once. The chain employs TRBV20-1 and TRBJ2-7; no firm D call. Sample: lung tumor tissue. This receptor was obtained from a human donor with non-small cell lung cancer. The CDR3 DNA reads TGCAGTGCCGGCAGGCTCTACGAGCAGTACTTC. Residues: CSAGRLYEQYF.